A single T cell receptor beta chain is shown here with its context. This clonotype was observed a few times. Its antigen has not been determined. Per-base qualities were not stored, and no clone one base away is much larger. This sample was included in a study of identical twins (dated by TCRdb to between 2015 and 2016). Study-wide context: To test whether fetal clonotypes persist, the study used deep sequencing on TCR alpha and beta repertoires from monozygotic twins, unrelated adults of various ages, and cord blood. To rule out contamination, replicate twin experiments were performed at different times with different library preparation protocols.

Every donor in the study was a healthy Caucasian. Three pairs of female monozygotic twins, all aged about 18 to 30 years, were included in the twin cohort. Peripheral blood mononuclear cells were used as the source from which RNA for TCR libraries was isolated. The protocol used for the library was 5' RACE. Reads for this sample came from an Illumina HiSeq 2000. Template switching introduced a universal primer binding site; the final cDNA contained a unique molecular identifier, enabling accurate counting of TCR cDNA molecules. Specific primers in the conserved constant-segment region were used to synthesize first-strand cDNA for TCR alpha and beta chains. To control for contamination, each cDNA library was double barcoded with a SMART-Mk sample barcode plus Illumina barcodes. TruSeq adapter sequences, together with Illumina sample barcodes, were added in two successive PCR steps. The Illumina HiSeq platform was used with custom primers to sequence TCR alpha and beta cDNA libraries. Per the source publication's procedure: Unique molecular identifiers were extracted from raw reads with MiGEC, and CDR3 positions were determined with MiXCR. Recombination models were inferred per individual with the repgenHMM and IGoR tools using an EM algorithm. The tcR package in R was used for shared clonotype analysis, with sharing normalized by the product of cloneset sizes. Out-of-frame nonproductive sequences were analyzed to study raw recombination free of thymic and clonal selection effects. TCRdb ran its own pipeline on the public reads, namely fastp trimming at Q25 and MiXCR clone calling, and kept in-frame beta chains. Rows are unified per CDR3 protein, each entry keeping the most common DNA and genes. The V and J calls shown here were made by TCRdb, not taken from the authors' results. A total of 750,000 to 950,000 distinct CDR3 sequences appear in this sample, 9% to 15% of them only once. The ten most abundant clones make up 1.5% to 2% of the sample.

From the cysteine up to the phenylalanine, the CDR3 has a length of 13 residues. The sequence is cut down to CDR3 DNA, 39 bases in frame from base 1. V sheds 8 bases and J sheds 1 base, leaving 8 bases between their ends. Overall study results and their limits: A weaker excess of twin sharing was found in beta out-of-frame sequences because the signal-to-noise ratio was lowered by fewer shared sequences. Recombination models systematically underestimated out-of-frame TCR alpha sharing in monozygotic twins but agreed with sharing between unrelated individuals. Abundant cord blood beta clonotypes had fewer insertions, young adult naive repertoires showed a similar but weaker trend, and memory repertoires showed no such trend. Invariant T cells such as MAIT and iNKT could partly confound zero-insertion analyses, although diverse VJ usage argued against such confounding for most clonotypes. Compared with coincidental sharing between unrelated individuals, an excess of low generation-probability sequences was observed among out-of-frame TCR alpha sequences shared between twins. Conclusions relied on cross-sectional statistical analysis, since the same donors could not be followed over many years.

The sample was also reused in another study, on yellow fever vaccine responses in identical twins. The second study also describes: The T cell response to vaccination in identical twins was reported by the authors to appear partly convergent and partly personalized. The study precisely tracked vaccine-responding T cell clones in identical twins.

Sequenced: PBMCs. The chain is encoded by TRBV12-3 or TRBV12-4 joined to TRBJ2-2, with no D gene named confidently. This receptor was identified in a woman under 30 in good health. CDR3 loop: CASCKRNTGELFF. The bases are TGTGCCAGCTGTAAGCGGAACACCGGGGAGCTGTTTTTT.